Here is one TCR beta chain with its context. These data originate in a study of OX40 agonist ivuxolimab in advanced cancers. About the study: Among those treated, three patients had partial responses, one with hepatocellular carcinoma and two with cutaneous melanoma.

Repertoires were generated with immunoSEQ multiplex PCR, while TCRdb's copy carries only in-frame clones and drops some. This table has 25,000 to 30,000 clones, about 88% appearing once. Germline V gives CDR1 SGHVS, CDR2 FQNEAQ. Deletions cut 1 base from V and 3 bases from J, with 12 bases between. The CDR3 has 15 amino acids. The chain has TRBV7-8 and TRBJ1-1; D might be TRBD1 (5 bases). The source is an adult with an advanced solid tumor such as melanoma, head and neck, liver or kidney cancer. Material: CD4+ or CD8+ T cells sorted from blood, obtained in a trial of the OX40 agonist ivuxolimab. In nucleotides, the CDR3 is TGTGCCAGCAGCTTAGAGTGGGGCGAGTACACTGAAGCTTTCTTT. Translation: CASSLEWGEYTEAFF.